A single sample is the source of the 23 T cell receptor beta chains below, sequenced in a study of CD8 T cells in Susac syndrome. cDNA came from around 0.5 to 1 ug RNA primed by random hexamers. TCRdb analysed the immunoSEQ multiplex PCR reads with MiXCR anew, one entry per CDR3 protein. The sample carries around 130,000 distinct CDR3 sequences, approximately 94% recorded once. The sequencing sample was made of CD4+ T cells from PBMCs. The receptors were gathered from a human donor in good health.

CDR3 protein: CASSLGLGQKPEAFF. The DNA for the CDR3 is TGTGCCAGCAGCTTAGGCCTAGGACAGAAGCCTGAAGCTTTCTTT. This chain uses TRBV7-9 with TRBJ1-1, with a weak D call TRBD1 (6 bases). This CDR3 is 15 amino acids long. Looked up from germline, CDR1 is SEHNR and CDR2 is FQNEAQ (reference sequence). The V and J ends lost 1 base and 6 bases respectively, with 15 bases between them.

The rearrangement links TRBV19 to TRBJ2-5; 7 bases are shared with TRBD2. CDR1 is LNHDA, CDR2 SQIVND, per germline (reference sequence). The CDR3 is 16 amino acids. The V and J ends lost 4 bases and 0 bases, in that order; junction bases with no gene match: 8. The CDR3 protein is CASSTRLAAYQETQYF. The CDR3 coding sequence is TGTGCCAGTAGTACGCGACTAGCTGCGTACCAAGAGACCCAGTACTTC.

The chain uses TRBV3-1 and TRBJ1-2; TRBD1 agrees at 7 bases. Germline CDR1 is LGHDT and CDR2 is YNNKEL (reference sequence). The V and J ends lost 3 bases and 7 bases, in that order; junction bases with no gene match: 8. CDR3 length equals 14 residues. The CDR3: CASSQPGQRTGYTF. The CDR3 DNA is TGTGCCAGCAGCCAGCCGGGACAGAGGACTGGCTACACCTTC.

V gene TRBV3-1 combines with J gene TRBJ2-3; 10 nucleotides align to TRBD2. The CDR3 totals 13 residues. Germline V gives CDR1 LGHDT, CDR2 YNNKEL (reference sequence). V lost 9 bases, J lost 10 bases, and 10 bases stayed unmatched. This CDR3 is CASRTSGDQPQYF. The CDR3 nucleotides read TGTGCCAGTAGGACTAGCGGAGACCAGCCGCAGTATTTT.

The chain combines TRBV7-9 with TRBJ2-1; D is uncertain. V shed 5 bases and J shed 12 bases, with 14 bases lying between them. The germline gives CDR1 SEHNR, CDR2 FQNEAQ (reference sequence). This CDR3 is 12 amino acids long. The CDR3 region has the DNA TGTGCCAGCAGCCCTGACCGGCCTGCGCAGTTCTTC. As protein: CASSPDRPAQFF. The full variable domain, completed using reference TRBV7-9 and TRBJ2-1, is DTGVSQNPRHKITKRGQNVTFRCDPISEHNRLYWYRQTLGQGPEFLTYFQNEAQLEKSRLLSDRFSAERPKGSFSTLEIQRTEQGDSAMYLCASSPDRPAQFFGPGTRLTVL.

The chain recombines TRBV5-5 with TRBJ1-2; D call uncertain. Trimming took 0 bases from V and 6 from J, leaving 9 bases between them. Germline V lookup: CDR1 SGHKS, CDR2 YYEKEE (reference sequence). The CDR3 covers 13 residues. The CDR3: CASSLATGDGYTF. The CDR3 coding sequence is TGTGCCAGCAGCTTGGCCACTGGGGATGGCTACACCTTC.

The chain is built from TRBV7-6 and TRBJ2-5, with 7 bases that match TRBD1. The germline CDR1 and CDR2 sequences are SGHVS and FNYEAQ. J was trimmed by 1 base and V by 1 base; bases with no gene match: 6. The CDR3 is 16 residues long. The CDR3 spells CASSLVARTGQETQYF. DNA of the CDR3: TGTGCCAGCAGCTTAGTTGCGCGGACAGGCCAAGAGACCCAGTACTTC. Based on the CDR3 plus reference TRBV7-6 and TRBJ2-5, the full variable domain is GAGVSQSPRYKVTKRGQDVALRCDPISGHVSLYWYRQALGQGPEFLTYFNYEAQQDKSGLPNDRFSAERPEGSISTLTIQRTEQRDSAMYRCASSLVARTGQETQYFGPGTRLLVL.

This chain connects TRBV20-1 to TRBJ2-3, with 12 nucleotides matching TRBD2. V lost 6 bases and J lost 4; bases outside the gene matches: 5. Germline V lookup: CDR1 DFQATT, CDR2 SNEGSKA (reference sequence). The CDR3 consists of 14 residues. CDR3 DNA sequence: TGCAGTGCGACTAGCGGGAGCGTCGCAGATACGCAGTATTTT. Translation gives CSATSGSVADTQYF.

The V call is TRBV7-9, the J call TRBJ2-3; D remains unclear. Germline V gives CDR1 SEHNR, CDR2 FQNEAQ (reference sequence). CDR3 length equals 15 residues. Trimming cost V 3 bases and J 3 bases, with 13 bases left between them. CDR3 loop: CASSLHSPETDTQYF. In DNA form, the CDR3 reads TGTGCCAGCAGCTTGCACAGCCCGGAGACAGATACGCAGTATTTT.

The genes are TRBV6-1 and TRBJ2-2; 8 bases line up with TRBD2. Losses at the gene ends were 6 bases for V and 2 bases for J; bases not matched to a gene: 8. Germline CDR1 reads MNHNS; CDR2 reads SASEGT. The CDR3 length is 16 residues. The CDR3 here is CASRQTSGKNTGELFF. The CDR3 DNA is TGTGCCAGCAGGCAAACTAGCGGAAAAAACACCGGGGAGCTGTTTTTT.

CDR3 in amino acids: CASSYLGQAVMNTEAFF. CDR3 DNA sequence: TGTGCCAGCAGTTACCTAGGACAGGCGGTCATGAACACTGAAGCTTTCTTT. The rearrangement joins TRBV12-3 or TRBV12-4 to TRBJ1-1, with TRBD1 matching over 7 bases. The CDR3 runs 17 residues. The V segment lost 4 bases and the J segment 0 bases; nucleotides outside the gene matches: 11.

The V call is TRBV30, the J call TRBJ1-1; D call uncertain. The CDR3 consists of 16 residues. The V gene lost 0 bases and the J gene lost 6 bases, with 20 bases spanning the gap. Germline V gene sequence: CDR1 GTSNPN, CDR2 SVGIG (reference sequence). This CDR3 reads CAWSVNGFPPKPEAFF. CDR3 coding DNA: TGTGCCTGGAGTGTAAACGGGTTCCCGCCTAAGCCTGAAGCTTTCTTT.

The chain joins TRBV29-1 to TRBJ1-5; D may be TRBD1 (5 bases). Germline V gives CDR1 SQVTM, CDR2 ANQGSEA. V lost 7 bases, J lost 3 bases, and 13 bases lay in between. This CDR3 comprises 13 residues. The CDR3 spells CSAQGGYNQPQHF. In DNA form, the CDR3 reads TGCAGCGCCCAGGGAGGTTACAATCAGCCCCAGCATTTT.

Concerning this clonotype: One end of the junction fails to match germline, which may point to a read error. V usage is TRBV28 and J usage is TRBJ2-1, with 8 bases that match TRBD2. Germline CDR1 and CDR2: MDHEN and SYDVKM. The CDR3 sequence is 13 residues long. The CDR3 region has the DNA TGTGCCAGCAGTTCTCAAAGCGGGAGTCGATGGATCTTC. Translation: CASSSQSGSRWIF.

This sequence joins TRBV28 and TRBJ1-2; maybe TRBD1 (5 bases). This CDR3 region has 12 residues. Germline assignment: CDR1 MDHEN and CDR2 SYDVKM. V was shortened by 3 bases and J by 4 bases, with 6 bases between the two germline ends. The CDR3 protein is CASSLGVYGYTF. CDR3 bases: TGTGCCAGCAGTTTGGGGGTCTATGGCTACACCTTC.

The rearrangement uses TRBV12-3 or TRBV12-4 and TRBJ2-1, with 11 bases that match TRBD1. The CDR3 extends over 14 amino acids. Losses at the gene ends were 6 bases for V and 8 bases for J; bases not matched to a gene: 6. The CDR3 here is CASSRDRGRDEQFF. The CDR3 nucleotides read TGTGCCAGCAGCCGGGACAGGGGGAGGGATGAGCAGTTCTTC.

The chain carries TRBV19 and TRBJ1-5, with a tentative D call TRBD1 (5 bases). CDR3 length equals 13 residues. Per germline, CDR1 LNHDA and CDR2 SQIVND (reference sequence). The germline V and J ends were trimmed by 9 bases and 4 bases, with 13 bases remaining between them. Written as DNA, the CDR3 is TGTGCCAGCGGGGGAATGGTAAATCAGCCCCAGCATTTT. Amino acids: CASGGMVNQPQHF.

J is TRBJ1-1 and V is TRBV15; possible D gene TRBD1, 6 bases. CDR1 and CDR2 (germline): LNHNV, YYDKDF (reference sequence). V was clipped by 0 bases and J by 1 base, with 6 bases between them. This CDR3 contains 14 residues. DNA for the CDR3: TGTGCCACCAGCAGAGACAGGGGGAACACTGAAGCTTTCTTT. Translating gives CATSRDRGNTEAFF.

The chain employs TRBV2 and TRBJ2-1, with 8 bases identical to TRBD2. Germline loops: CDR1 SNHLY, CDR2 FYNNEI. This CDR3 region has 13 residues. Trimming cost V 5 bases and J 4 bases; bases outside gene matches: 1. The CDR3 DNA is TGTGCCAGCAGTAAGCGGGAGTACAATGAGCAGTTCTTC. It encodes CASSKREYNEQFF.

The V and J genes are TRBV28 and TRBJ1-2, with a weak D call TRBD1 (5 bases). V dropped 3 bases and J dropped 5 bases, with 13 bases sitting between them. The CDR3 loop spans 14 amino acids. The germline V gene has CDR1 MDHEN and CDR2 SYDVKM. This CDR3 is CASSLVRVDYGYTF. In nucleotides, the CDR3 is TGTGCCAGCAGTTTGGTCAGGGTGGATTATGGCTACACCTTC.

V usage is TRBV28 and J usage is TRBJ2-3; a weak D match, TRBD1 (5 bases). The CDR3 runs to 17 residues. Per the germline V gene, CDR1 is MDHEN and CDR2 is SYDVKM. The V end lost 2 bases, the J end lost 2 bases, and 17 bases lay between the germline ends. DNA of the CDR3: TGTGCCAGCAGTTTAATGCAGGGTTTGGGGAACACAGATACGCAGTATTTT. Amino acid sequence: CASSLMQGLGNTDTQYF.

The J gene is TRBJ1-5, the V gene TRBV30; possibly TRBD1 for D (5 bases). The germline CDR1 and CDR2 sequences are GTSNPN and SVGIG (reference sequence). Trimming shortened V by 0 bases and J by 6 bases, and 9 bases separated the two germline ends. CDR3 length: 13 residues. The CDR3 DNA sequence: TGTGCCTGGAGTGTTGGGGCGGCTCAGCCCCAGCATTTT. Encoded protein: CAWSVGAAQPQHF.

The J gene is TRBJ1-2, the V gene TRBV4-2; the match to TRBD1 covers 7 bases. V was clipped by 0 bases and J by 8 bases; unmatched bases: 3. CDR1 and CDR2 from the germline V gene are LGHNA and YNFKEQ. This CDR3 has 13 residues. The CDR3 DNA reads as TGTGCCAGCAGCCAAGATTGGACAGGCGGCTACACCTTC. Residues: CASSQDWTGGYTF.